This entry lists 12 T cell receptor beta chains sequenced from one sample in a study of spatial heterogeneity in lung cancer (dated 2019 in TCRdb). The method behind the library was 5' RACE. Reads for this sample came from a NextSeq 500. In TCRdb, the public reads were trimmed at Q25 with fastp and aligned with MiXCR, with productive beta chains retained. Each CDR3 protein appears once, grouped with its most common genes and DNA. The sample data list tens of thousands of distinct CDR3 sequences, and under 4% of these were observed just once. The ten largest clones take up about 37% of the sample. The label giving this sample's time point can be read as: sample taken at primary tumor resection. The sample in question was normal lung tissue next to the tumor, obtained at surgery. These receptors were obtained from a male donor with early-stage non-small cell lung cancer.

This clonotype was recorded many times. The CDR3 sequence: CASSRESKTQYF. For the CDR3, the DNA is TGTGCCAGCAGCCGAGAGTCCAAGACGCAGTATTTT. The chain links TRBV7-9 to TRBJ2-3; D not certain. The CDR3 is 12 residues long. V gave up 5 bases and J gave up 9 bases, with 12 bases separating them. CDR1 and CDR2 from the germline V gene are SEHNR and FQNEAQ (reference sequence).

There are a few counts of this clonotype. This chain joins TRBV7-9 and TRBJ1-6; 9 bases fit TRBD1. The length of the CDR3 is 14 residues. V shed 1 base and J 10 bases; nucleotides not matched to a gene: 2. In germline, CDR1 is SEHNR, CDR2 FQNEAQ (reference sequence). The CDR3 DNA reads TGTGCCAGCAGCTTAGACGGGACAGGGTCACCCCTCCACTTT. This sequence encodes CASSLDGTGSPLHF. The variable domain in full, with the rest retrieved from reference TRBV7-9 and TRBJ1-6, is DTGVSQNPRHKITKRGQNVTFRCDPISEHNRLYWYRQTLGQGPEFLTYFQNEAQLEKSRLLSDRFSAERPKGSFSTLEIQRTEQGDSAMYLCASSLDGTGSPLHFGNGTRLTVT.

This clonotype was recorded at least ten times. The chain combines TRBV18 with TRBJ2-1; D is unclear. Germline-derived CDR1 and CDR2 are KGHSH and LQKENI. This CDR3 has 12 amino acids. The V end was cut by 3 bases, the J end by 5 bases, with 5 bases between. CDR3 in amino acids: CASSPQNNEQFF. The CDR3 bases are TGTGCCAGCTCACCCCAGAACAATGAGCAGTTCTTC.

This clonotype was counted a few times. The chain carries TRBV21-1 and TRBJ1-2. TRBV21-1 has pseudogene status. CDR3 length equals 11 residues. CDR3 in amino acids: CPSSTRSGYTF. In DNA form, the CDR3 reads TGTCCCAGCAGCACTAGAAGTGGCTACACCTTC.

This clonotype was picked up many times. This chain links TRBV9 with TRBJ1-5; no clear D gene. Germline V gives CDR1 SGDLS, CDR2 YYNGEE. The CDR3 has 9 amino acids. As DNA, the CDR3 is TGTGCTGGCAGTCAGCCCCAGCATTTT. Its translation is CAGSQPQHF.

The CDR3: CASSIMGGYSNQPQHF. The CDR3, as DNA: TGTGCCAGTAGTATAATGGGAGGATATAGCAATCAGCCCCAGCATTTT. This chain joins TRBV19 and TRBJ1-5; D unresolved. CDR1 is LNHDA, CDR2 SQIVND, per germline (reference sequence). This CDR3 is built from 16 residues. V lost 2 bases and J 0 bases, leaving 11 bases between the germline ends. Looking up the rest from reference TRBV19 and TRBJ1-5 gives the full variable domain: DGGITQSPKYLFRKEGQNVTLSCEQNLNHDAMYWYRQDPGQGLRLIYYSQIVNDFQKGDIAEGYSVSREKKESFPLTVTSAQKNPTAFYLCASSIMGGYSNQPQHFGDGTRLSIL.

This clonotype was counted at least ten times. This chain uses TRBV29-1 with TRBJ2-7, with D hard to call. The ends were cut back, 6 bases at V and 3 bases at J, with 12 bases in the middle. Germline-derived CDR1 and CDR2 are SQVTM and ANQGSEA. The CDR3 is made up of 12 amino acids. The CDR3 is CSVPGLGYEQYF. CDR3 sequence (DNA): TGCAGCGTACCTGGCCTGGGCTACGAGCAGTACTTC.

This clonotype was picked up many times. The gene calls are TRBV21-1 and TRBJ2-5; the DNA was not compared with TRBD1, the D call given in the table. TRBV21-1 is listed as a pseudogene. This CDR3 spans 15 amino acids. CDR3 loop: CASSTADRNQETQYF. The CDR3 DNA sequence: TGTGCCAGCAGCACGGCCGACAGGAATCAAGAGACCCAGTACTTC.

This clonotype has a count of ten or more. The chain links TRBV12-3 or TRBV12-4 to TRBJ2-7; D gene unclear. Trimming left V 0 bases short and J 1 base short, with 7 bases between. The CDR3 is 14 amino acids. CDR3 amino acids: CASSLAGLSYEQYF. DNA of the CDR3: TGTGCCAGCAGTTTAGCAGGGTTGTCCTACGAGCAGTACTTC.

In its sample, this clonotype was seen many times. This chain uses TRBV27 with TRBJ2-7; TRBD1 agrees at 10 bases. Germline V gene data show CDR1 as MNHEY and CDR2 as SMNVEV (reference sequence). This CDR3 has 14 residues. Trimming took 9 bases from V and 4 from J; bases not matched to a gene: 9. The CDR3, as DNA: TGTGCCAGTTCTTTCCGGGACAGGGGTTACGAGCAGTACTTC. Protein sequence: CASSFRDRGYEQYF.

The table lists this clonotype with many counts. V and J are TRBV18 and TRBJ2-5; no reliable D call. With 0 bases removed from V and 4 bases from J, the gap between germline ends came to 6 bases. The V gene's germline CDR1 is KGHSH and CDR2 LQKENI. CDR3 size: 13 residues. The CDR3 sequence is CASSPPSGETQYF. CDR3 in DNA: TGTGCCAGCTCACCACCCTCTGGAGAGACCCAGTACTTC.

This clonotype has ten or more counts. The CDR3 reads CASSLRLAGRDEQFF. DNA of the CDR3: TGTGCCAGCAGCTTAAGACTAGCGGGGCGGGATGAGCAGTTCTTC. The V gene is TRBV7-3, the J gene TRBJ2-1; 11 nucleotides align to TRBD2. CDR1 is SGHTA and CDR2 is FQGTGA in the germline V gene. There are 15 residues in the CDR3. With V trimmed by 1 base and J by 8 bases, 4 bases remained unmatched.